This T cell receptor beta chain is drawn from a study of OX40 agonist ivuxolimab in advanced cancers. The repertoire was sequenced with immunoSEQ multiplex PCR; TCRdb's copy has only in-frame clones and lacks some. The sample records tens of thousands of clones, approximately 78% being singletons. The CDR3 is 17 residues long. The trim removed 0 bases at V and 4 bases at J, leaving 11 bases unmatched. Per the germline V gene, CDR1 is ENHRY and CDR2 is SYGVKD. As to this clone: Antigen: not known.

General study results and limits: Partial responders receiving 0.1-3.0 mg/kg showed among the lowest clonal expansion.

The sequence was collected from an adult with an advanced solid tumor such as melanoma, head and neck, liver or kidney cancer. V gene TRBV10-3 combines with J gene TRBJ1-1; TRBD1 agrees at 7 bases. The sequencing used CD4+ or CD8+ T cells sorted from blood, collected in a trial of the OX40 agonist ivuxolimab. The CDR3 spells CAISESRRQGAGTEAFF. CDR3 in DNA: TGTGCCATCAGTGAGTCGCGCCGACAGGGTGCGGGCACTGAAGCTTTCTTT.